Sequencing of this T cell receptor beta chain was carried out in a study of response to subunit inactivated influenza vaccine. Study-level points and caveats: Every seasonal influenza vaccination brings in few new T cells, the authors suggested.

In this sample, this clonotype turned up many times. Its specificity is not known. TCRdb fed the RT-PCR reads into MiXCR, producing one record per CDR3 protein. Among fewer than 600,000 distinct CDR3 sequences listed, more than 7% were seen once. The CDR3 extends over 16 amino acids. Germline loops: CDR1 LGHNA, CDR2 YNFKEQ. The V end lost 3 bases, the J end lost 0 bases, and 14 bases lay between the germline ends. The sequence was obtained from a man aged 45 to 75 who received an inactivated influenza vaccine. This specimen consisted of PBMCs from blood, obtained approximately 25 months after vaccination. The chain is built from TRBV4-2 and TRBJ1-1; D is undetermined. The CDR3 DNA sequence: TGTGCCAGCAGCCACTTCGAGGGAGCCATGAACACTGAAGCTTTCTTT. This encodes CASSHFEGAMNTEAFF.